The count of the clone carrying this TCR beta chain is one. The source of the sample is a study of blood T cell repertoires in COVID-19. Methods used by the authors: From reference gene primer amplification, estimates of nucleated cell counts were derived. TCRdb keeps only in-frame clones here, not all; method: immunoSEQ multiplex PCR. V and J calls and clone size follow that table, whereas D and trimming were derived from the DNA. The profile covers just over 650,000 clones, with approximately 90% appearing a single time and roughly 0.25% taken by the ten largest. Sequencing was carried out using peripheral blood. This sequence was found in a woman aged 18-29 years with acute or convalescent COVID-19.

This CDR3 is CASSLAGGSYEQYF. The CDR3, as DNA: TGTGCCAGCAGCTTGGCCGGTGGCTCCTACGAGCAGTACTTC. The chain is built from TRBV5-4 and TRBJ2-7; D is unresolved. Trimming cost V 0 bases and J 0 bases, with 7 bases left between them. This CDR3 region has 14 residues. Germline V CDR1 and CDR2: SGHNT, YYREEE (reference sequence).